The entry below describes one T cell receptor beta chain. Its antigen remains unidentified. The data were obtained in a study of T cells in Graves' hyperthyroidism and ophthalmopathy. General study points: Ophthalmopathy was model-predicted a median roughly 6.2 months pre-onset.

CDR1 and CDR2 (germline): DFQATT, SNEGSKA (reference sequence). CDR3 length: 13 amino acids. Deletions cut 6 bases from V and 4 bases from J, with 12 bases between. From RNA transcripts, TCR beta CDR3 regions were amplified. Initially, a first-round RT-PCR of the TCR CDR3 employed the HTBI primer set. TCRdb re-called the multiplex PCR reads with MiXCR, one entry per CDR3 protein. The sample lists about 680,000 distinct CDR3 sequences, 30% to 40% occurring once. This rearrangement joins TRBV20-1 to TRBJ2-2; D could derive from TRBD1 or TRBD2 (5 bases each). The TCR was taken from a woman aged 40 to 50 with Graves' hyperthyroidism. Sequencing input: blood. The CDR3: CSANGARTGELFF. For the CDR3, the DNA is TGCAGTGCCAACGGGGCCCGCACCGGGGAGCTGTTTTTT.